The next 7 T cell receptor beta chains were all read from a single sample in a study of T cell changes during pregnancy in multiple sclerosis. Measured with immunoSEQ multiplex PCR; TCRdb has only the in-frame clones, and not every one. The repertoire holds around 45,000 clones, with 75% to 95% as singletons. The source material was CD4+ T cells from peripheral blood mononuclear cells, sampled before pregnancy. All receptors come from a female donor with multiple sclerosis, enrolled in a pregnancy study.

This CDR3 is CATRDTNSGNTIYF. CDR3 coding DNA: TGTGCCACCCGGGACACCAACTCTGGAAACACCATATATTTT. The chain employs TRBV18 and TRBJ1-3, with D maybe TRBD1 (6 bases). CDR3 length equals 14 residues. V was cut by 10 bases and J by 0 bases, with 13 bases left in between. Germline-derived CDR1 and CDR2 are KGHSH and LQKENI.

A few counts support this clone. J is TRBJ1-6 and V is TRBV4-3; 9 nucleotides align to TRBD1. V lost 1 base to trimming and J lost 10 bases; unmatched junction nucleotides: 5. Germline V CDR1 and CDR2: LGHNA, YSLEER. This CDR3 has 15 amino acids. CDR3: CASSQAGQGGSPLHF. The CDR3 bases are TGCGCCAGCAGCCAAGCGGGACAGGGAGGGTCACCCCTCCACTTT.

This chain's CDR3 is CASSLGPGMQGAQYF. The CDR3 bases are TGTGCCAGCAGCTTAGGGCCAGGGATGCAAGGGGCCCAGTACTTC. J is TRBJ2-5 and V is TRBV7-2; a possible D gene is TRBD1 (5 bases). CDR1 and CDR2 (germline): SGHTA, FQGNSA. This CDR3 contains 15 residues. Trimming removed 1 base from V and 9 bases from J, with 18 bases in between.

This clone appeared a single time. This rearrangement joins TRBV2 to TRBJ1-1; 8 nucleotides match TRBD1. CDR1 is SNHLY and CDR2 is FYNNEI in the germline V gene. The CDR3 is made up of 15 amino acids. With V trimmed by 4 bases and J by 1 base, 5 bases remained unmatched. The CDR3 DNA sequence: TGTGCCAGCAGTGCAGGGGGCATCGGGAACACTGAAGCTTTCTTT. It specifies CASSAGGIGNTEAFF.

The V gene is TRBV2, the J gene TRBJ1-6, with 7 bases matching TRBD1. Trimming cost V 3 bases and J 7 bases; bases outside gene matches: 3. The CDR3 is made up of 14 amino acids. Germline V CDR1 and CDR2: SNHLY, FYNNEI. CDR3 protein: CASSERGPNSPLHF. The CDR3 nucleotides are TGTGCCAGCAGTGAGAGGGGGCCGAATTCACCCCTCCACTTT.

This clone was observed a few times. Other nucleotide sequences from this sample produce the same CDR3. The CDR3 here is CASSLAGMNTEAFF. DNA of the CDR3: TGTGCCAGCAGTTTGGCCGGGATGAACACTGAAGCTTTCTTT. This chain links TRBV27 with TRBJ1-1; D gene unclear. The CDR3 has 14 amino acids. V lost 3 bases and J 0 bases, leaving 8 bases between the germline ends. CDR1 MNHEY and CDR2 SMNVEV come from the germline V gene (reference sequence).

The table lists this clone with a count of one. CDR3 in amino acids: CASSSPGGSGYTDTQYF. CDR3 DNA sequence: TGTGCCAGCAGTTCCCCGGGTGGTAGCGGGTACACAGATACGCAGTATTTT. This chain joins TRBV28 and TRBJ2-3; 7 nucleotides match TRBD2. The germline V gene encodes CDR1 MDHEN and CDR2 SYDVKM. After removal of 4 bases from V and 2 bases from J, the junction contained 12 bases not matched to a gene. This CDR3 is 17 amino acids long.